The 26 T cell receptor beta chains in this list originate from one sample, sequenced in a study of blood T cell repertoires in COVID-19. Libraries were prepared by immunoSEQ multiplex PCR; TCRdb keeps only in-frame clonotypes and omits some of them. Here the sample spans about 210,000 clones, roughly four fifths being singletons. The source material was PBMCs or T cells enriched from blood (not recorded which). Every receptor here comes from a man aged 40-55 years who had recovered from COVID-19.

The V and J genes are TRBV2 and TRBJ2-1, with 7 bases aligning to TRBD2. The CDR3 loop spans 17 amino acids. V shed 6 bases, J shed 7 bases, and the junction held 18 bases outside the gene matches. Looked up from germline, CDR1 is SNHLY and CDR2 is FYNNEI. CDR3 residues: CASSPTSFGGSTNEQFF. The DNA for the CDR3 is TGTGCCAGCAGCCCGACCTCCTTTGGCGGGAGTACGAATGAGCAGTTCTTC.

The chain has TRBV9 and TRBJ2-1; no clear D. This CDR3 comprises 15 residues. The V gene lost 3 bases and the J gene lost 1 base, with 11 bases spanning the gap. CDR1 SGDLS and CDR2 YYNGEE come from the germline V gene. Written as DNA, the CDR3 is TGTGCCAGCAGCGCCACATTTCTTTCCTACAATGAGCAGTTCTTC. Protein sequence: CASSATFLSYNEQFF.

The V and J genes are TRBV7-9 and TRBJ2-3; D may be TRBD2 (6 bases). CDR3 length: 15 residues. Germline V lookup: CDR1 SEHNR, CDR2 FQNEAQ (reference sequence). Trimming took 5 bases from V and 1 from J, leaving 13 bases between them. The CDR3 loop reads CASSPSGGRTDTQYF. The CDR3, as DNA: TGTGCCAGCAGCCCTAGTGGAGGGCGCACAGATACGCAGTATTTT.

This clone occurred once. This rearrangement joins TRBV7-3 to TRBJ1-1; D gene uncertain. V shed 4 bases and J shed 4 bases, with 10 bases lying between them. Looked up from germline, CDR1 is SGHTA and CDR2 is FQGTGA. The CDR3 totals 13 residues. The CDR3 is CASSSTVITEAFF. In nucleotides, the CDR3 is TGTGCCAGCAGCTCCACAGTAATCACTGAAGCTTTCTTT.

The chain recombines TRBV4-2 with TRBJ2-2; tentatively, D is TRBD2 (6 bases). The CDR3 sequence is 14 residues long. Germline assignment: CDR1 LGHNA and CDR2 YNFKEQ. V gave up 1 base and J gave up 6 bases, with 9 bases separating them. The CDR3 nucleotides read TGTGCCAGCAGCCAAGTGGAGGGAGCCGGGGAGCTGTTTTTT. Protein sequence: CASSQVEGAGELFF.

This chain connects TRBV5-1 to TRBJ1-4, with D hard to call. CDR3 length: 14 amino acids. Germline CDR1 reads SGHRS; CDR2 reads YFSETQ. V lost 3 bases and J 2 bases, leaving 8 bases between the germline ends. CDR3 DNA: TGCGCCAGCAGCTCGGGAAATACTAATGAAAAACTGTTTTTT. As protein: CASSSGNTNEKLFF.

This chain links TRBV7-9 with TRBJ2-5; perhaps TRBD1 as D (6 bases). This CDR3 spans 13 amino acids. Germline CDR1 is SEHNR and CDR2 is FQNEAQ (reference sequence). Trimming stripped 5 bases from V and 3 bases from J, with 10 bases between. This CDR3 reads CASSITGKETQYF. The CDR3, as DNA: TGTGCCAGCAGCATCACAGGGAAAGAGACCCAGTACTTC.

This sequence joins TRBV7-2 and TRBJ1-1, with a weak D call TRBD1 (5 bases). The CDR3 spans 15 residues. Trimming removed 3 bases from V and 8 bases from J, with 19 bases in between. Germline V CDR1 and CDR2: SGHTA, FQGNSA. The CDR3 protein is CASSFFLGAHSEAFF. In nucleotides, the CDR3 is TGTGCCAGCAGCTTTTTTTTAGGGGCGCATTCCGAAGCTTTCTTT.

This chain uses TRBV18 with TRBJ2-1, with 9 bases aligning to TRBD2. V lost 1 base to trimming and J lost 9 bases; unmatched junction nucleotides: 10. Germline CDR1 reads KGHSH; CDR2 reads LQKENI. This CDR3 region has 16 residues. The DNA for the CDR3 is TGTGCCAGCTCACCACTCGGGACTAGCTTCAGGAGTGAGCAGTTCTTC. Residues: CASSPLGTSFRSEQFF.

The chain has TRBV19 and TRBJ1-2, with 9 positions matching TRBD1. This CDR3 has 14 amino acids. V was clipped by 7 bases and J by 6 bases; unmatched bases: 9. Germline values: CDR1 LNHDA, CDR2 SQIVND (reference sequence). CDR3 bases: TGTGCCAGTACCATGGGGACAGGGAGGAATGGCTACACCTTC. Protein sequence: CASTMGTGRNGYTF.

This chain uses TRBV6-1 with TRBJ1-2; 7 nucleotides match TRBD1. CDR1 and CDR2 (germline): MNHNS, SASEGT. V dropped 3 bases and J dropped 6; count of bases not matched to a gene: 10. The CDR3 contains 15 residues. CDR3 region: CASSDRQGTIHGYTF. DNA of the CDR3: TGTGCCAGCAGTGATCGACAGGGAACGATCCATGGCTACACCTTC.

This chain links TRBV27 with TRBJ2-1, with TRBD1 matching over 12 bases. The CDR3 spans 12 residues. The germline gives CDR1 MNHEY, CDR2 SMNVEV (reference sequence). V trimming: 8 bases; J trimming: 8 bases; junction bases outside the gene matches: 1. The DNA of the CDR3 is TGTGCCAGCGGGACAGGGGGCCATGAGCAGTTCTTC. Protein product: CASGTGGHEQFF.

The table lists this clone with a few counts. The limits of the CDR3 on the DNA are not certain, so only TCRdb's listed CDR3 is given. V and J are TRBV2 and TRBJ1-2; TRBD1 is taken as the D call from the table, unchecked against the DNA. The CDR3 extends over 14 residues, inclusive of both ends. The germline gives CDR1 SNHLY, CDR2 FYNNEI. This CDR3 reads CASALQGFGNGYTF.

The chain is built from TRBV6-5 and TRBJ2-7; the D gene is possibly TRBD1 (6 bases). Trimming removed 7 bases from V and 4 bases from J, with 14 bases in between. Germline loops: CDR1 MNHEY, CDR2 SVGAGI. The length of the CDR3 is 13 residues. The CDR3 region is CASTQGMRYEQYF. The CDR3 DNA is TGTGCCAGCACTCAGGGGATGAGGTACGAGCAGTACTTC.

The chain joins TRBV29-1 to TRBJ2-2, with no clear D. The CDR3 covers 12 residues. Germline CDR1 is SQVTM and CDR2 is ANQGSEA. Trimming left V 6 bases short and J 5 bases short, with 10 bases between. The CDR3 sequence is CSVRLSTGELFF. The CDR3 nucleotides are TGCAGCGTCCGATTGAGTACCGGGGAGCTGTTTTTT.

The chain links TRBV9 to TRBJ2-5; tentatively, D is TRBD2 (5 bases). V lost 4 bases and J lost 2, with 12 bases in between. CDR1 and CDR2 from the germline V gene are SGDLS and YYNGEE. CDR3 length: 14 residues. This CDR3 reads CASSPPGIQETQYF. CDR3 bases: TGTGCCAGCAGCCCCCCGGGAATTCAAGAGACCCAGTACTTC.

The genes are TRBV3-1 (or the pseudogene TRBV3-2) and TRBJ1-2; the D gene is possibly TRBD1 (6 bases). Germline V lookup: CDR1 LGHDT, CDR2 YNNKEL (reference sequence). This CDR3 region has 17 residues. The V end lost 2 bases, the J end lost 2 bases, and 18 bases lay between the germline ends. CDR3 residues: CASSQLIWQGSNYGYTF. DNA of the CDR3: TGTGCCAGCAGCCAACTGATATGGCAGGGGTCAAACTATGGCTACACCTTC.

This chain links TRBV5-8 with TRBJ2-5; 11 bases agree with TRBD2. This CDR3 is 16 amino acids long. From germline, CDR1 is SGHTS and CDR2 YDEGEE. V lost 4 bases and J lost 7; bases outside the gene matches: 12. In nucleotides, the CDR3 is TGTGCCAGCAGCACCCCGGGACTAGCGGTAGCAAGGACCCAGTACTTC. Encoded protein: CASSTPGLAVARTQYF.

The chain combines TRBV4-2 with TRBJ2-7; 10 nucleotides agree with TRBD2. This CDR3 contains 15 residues. Germline V gene sequence: CDR1 LGHNA, CDR2 YNFKEQ. Trimming took 0 bases from V and 6 from J; bases not matched to a gene: 5. The chain's CDR3 is CASSQDASGRGEQYF. The CDR3 DNA reads TGTGCCAGCAGCCAAGATGCTAGCGGGAGAGGCGAGCAGTACTTC.

J is TRBJ2-5 and V is TRBV4-1; TRBD1 agrees at 9 bases. V was clipped by 6 bases and J by 5 bases; unmatched bases: 7. Germline values: CDR1 MGHRA, CDR2 YSYEKL. The CDR3 is 14 amino acids. The CDR3 reads CASRPTGGKETQYF. The CDR3 DNA reads TGCGCCAGCAGACCAACAGGGGGCAAGGAGACCCAGTACTTC.

The chain carries TRBV5-6 and TRBJ1-5; 10 nucleotides align to TRBD1. From germline, CDR1 is SGHDT and CDR2 YYEEEE. Unmatched junction bases numbered 11, after V lost 4 bases and J lost 7 bases. The CDR3 totals 16 residues. The CDR3 DNA follows: TGTGCCAGCAGCGACTCGGACAGGGGGAGATGGCAGCCCCAGCATTTT. It yields the protein CASSDSDRGRWQPQHF.

This clone has a handful of counts. This chain connects TRBV15 to TRBJ1-5; 7 bases align to TRBD1. The CDR3 consists of 14 residues. V was pared by 8 bases and J by 5 bases, with 9 bases of the junction left unmatched. From germline, CDR1 is LNHNV and CDR2 YYDKDF (reference sequence). CDR3 protein: CATHSGQVHQPQHF. CDR3 nucleotides: TGTGCCACCCATTCAGGACAGGTACATCAGCCCCAGCATTTT.

The chain uses TRBV28 and TRBJ1-6, with D perhaps TRBD1 (5 bases). Germline V lookup: CDR1 MDHEN, CDR2 SYDVKM. This CDR3 is 14 amino acids long. The V end was cut by 11 bases, the J end by 6 bases, with 17 bases between. The CDR3 nucleotides read TGTGCCTCAAGGAGGGGCTTATTTAATTCACCCCTCCACTTT. Translated, it gives CASRRGLFNSPLHF.

In its sample, this clone was seen a few times. J is TRBJ2-5 and V is TRBV11-2, with a weak D call TRBD2 (5 bases). V was pared by 3 bases and J by 4 bases, with 12 bases between. Germline loops: CDR1 SGHAT, CDR2 FQNNGV. This CDR3 is built from 14 residues. The CDR3 bases are TGTGCCAGCAGCTTTAACGGGGTCGGAGAGACCCAGTACTTC. Translated, it gives CASSFNGVGETQYF.

The chain couples TRBV4-1 to TRBJ1-2; D call uncertain. CDR3 length: 13 amino acids. Germline CDR1 and CDR2: MGHRA and YSYEKL. Deletions cut 0 bases from V and 8 bases from J, with 10 bases between. The CDR3, as DNA: TGCGCCAGCAGCCAAGAGAGGGTGAAAGGCTACACCTTC. This gives the protein CASSQERVKGYTF.

CDR3 sequence reads: CAWDTPATNEKLFF. The CDR3 nucleotides are TGTGCCTGGGATACACCTGCAACTAATGAAAAACTGTTTTTT. The chain is built from TRBV30 and TRBJ1-4; the D is unclear. Germline V gene data show CDR1 as GTSNPN and CDR2 as SVGIG (reference sequence). V was clipped by 5 bases and J by 0 bases, with 10 bases between them. The CDR3 loop spans 14 amino acids.